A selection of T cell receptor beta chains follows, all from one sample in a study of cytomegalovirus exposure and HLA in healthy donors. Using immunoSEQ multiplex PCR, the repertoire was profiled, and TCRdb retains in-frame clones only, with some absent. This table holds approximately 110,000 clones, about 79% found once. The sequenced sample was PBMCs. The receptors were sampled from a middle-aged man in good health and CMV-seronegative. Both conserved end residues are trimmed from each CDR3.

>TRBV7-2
ASSLGDWGGVYEQY
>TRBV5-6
ASSFVRQGNLGYT
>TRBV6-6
ASSYGAGDNYGYT
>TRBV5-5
ASKWSQSYNSPLH
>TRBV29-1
SDQNRQGAGADTQY
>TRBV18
ASTQNTRVEVNTGELF
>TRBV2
ASSSDRENIQY
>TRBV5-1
ASSLADRVNTGELF
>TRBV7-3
ASSPWGGSGYT
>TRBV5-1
ASSAGGGNTEAF
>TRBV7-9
ASSLLTENTEAF
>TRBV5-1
ASSFGAGADSPLH
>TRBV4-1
ASSQVRLRVGNQPQH
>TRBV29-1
SVGGMNTEAF
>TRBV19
ASSDGTDDVQPQH
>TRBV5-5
ASSLDTGEYEQY
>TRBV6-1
ASSESFETDAWTQY
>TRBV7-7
ASSLTGTTGELF
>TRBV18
ASSPSGNTIY
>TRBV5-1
ASSDGQGTHEQF
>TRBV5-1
ASSLDPGVVTGQF
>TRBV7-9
ASSLVLAGADTQY
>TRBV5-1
ASSLGGPPFSGNTIY
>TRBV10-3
ATERGGVQETQY
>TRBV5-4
ASRPPGQNYGYT
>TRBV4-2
ASGLAGARDTQY
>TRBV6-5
ASSRGQGTF
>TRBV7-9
SSSLVLLPEETQY
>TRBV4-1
ASSLGRGRSYNEQF
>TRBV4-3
ASSQYASGGAAGELF
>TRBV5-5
ASSLLLAGGLDEQF
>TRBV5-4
ASSLDRATDTQY
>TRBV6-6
ASSSPGQGLLYLH
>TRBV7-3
SSSLGGGLMNTEAF
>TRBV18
ASSPLAAEGYEQY
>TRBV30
AWTRGGANTGELF
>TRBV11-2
ASSHTPGGIGYT
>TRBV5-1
ASSLGQARKSSGNTIY
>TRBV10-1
ASRSGQRNTEAF
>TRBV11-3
ASSKGAGSETQY
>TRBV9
ASSVGDYAGGYGYT
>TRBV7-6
ASSQGQGGTGELF
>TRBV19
ASSFRDREDTQY
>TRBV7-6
ASSQYRGAGTGELF
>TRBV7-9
ASLGFGGSRSEAF
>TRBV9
ASSVEGQGAQPQH
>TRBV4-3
ASSRPGQNYGYT
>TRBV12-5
ASGLRRCPSPSGVHEQY
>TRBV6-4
ASRRSSGGLYNEQF
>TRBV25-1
ASTSGVTDTQY
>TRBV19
ASSIDTEYGYT
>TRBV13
ASSSLEPGTERGSYNEQF
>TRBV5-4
ASSKSTGEFETQY
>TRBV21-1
ASSTKLTGELF
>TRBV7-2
ASSSKTGESYNEQF
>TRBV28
ASSRQGRTF
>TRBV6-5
ASSLAGETDTQY